This T cell receptor (beta chain) stems from a study of cytomegalovirus exposure and HLA in healthy donors. Study-level results: According to the study, 150 to 200 TCR beta chains were cytomegalovirus-associated.

V trimming: 3 bases; J trimming: 4 bases; junction bases outside the gene matches: 6. Germline-derived CDR1 and CDR2 are PRHDT and FYEKMQ (reference sequence). The CDR3 length is 15 residues. About this clone itself: Its target is not known.

TCRdb keeps only in-frame clones here, not all; method: immunoSEQ multiplex PCR. The sample holds fewer than 200,000 clones; approximately 86% are singletons and the top ten take 2% to 3%. Input material: PBMCs. This clonotype was sampled from a young man in good health and CMV-seropositive. The rearrangement uses TRBV13 and TRBJ2-1; the match to TRBD1 covers 7 bases. CDR3 bases: TGTGCCAGCAGCTTTGGGACAGAGGCTTACAATGAGCAGTTCTTC. It specifies CASSFGTEAYNEQFF.